This T cell receptor (beta chain) comes out of a study of T cells in Graves' hyperthyroidism and ophthalmopathy. The investigators amplified TCR beta CDR3 regions from RNA transcripts. During a first-round RT-PCR of the TCR CDR3, the HTBI primer set was used. MiXCR, run by TCRdb on the multiplex PCR reads, gives a single entry per CDR3 protein. The sample has hundreds of thousands of distinct CDR3 sequences; around 42% are singletons. Diagnoses used clinical symptoms, serum thyroxine and TRAb, thyroid ultrasound and orbital computed tomography. V lost 6 bases and J 0 bases, leaving 14 bases between the germline ends. Germline CDR1 and CDR2: SGHVS and FQNEAQ. The CDR3 covers 16 residues. This clonotype was observed a handful of times.

This clonotype originated in a woman in her late teens or twenties with Graves' hyperthyroidism. The sequencing input was peripheral blood or thyroid tissue (not recorded which). This chain links TRBV7-8 with TRBJ1-4; D remains unclear. The CDR3 nucleotides are TGTGCCAGCAGACCCGACCCTCAGGCAACTAATGAAAAACTGTTTTTT. The encoded protein is CASRPDPQATNEKLFF.